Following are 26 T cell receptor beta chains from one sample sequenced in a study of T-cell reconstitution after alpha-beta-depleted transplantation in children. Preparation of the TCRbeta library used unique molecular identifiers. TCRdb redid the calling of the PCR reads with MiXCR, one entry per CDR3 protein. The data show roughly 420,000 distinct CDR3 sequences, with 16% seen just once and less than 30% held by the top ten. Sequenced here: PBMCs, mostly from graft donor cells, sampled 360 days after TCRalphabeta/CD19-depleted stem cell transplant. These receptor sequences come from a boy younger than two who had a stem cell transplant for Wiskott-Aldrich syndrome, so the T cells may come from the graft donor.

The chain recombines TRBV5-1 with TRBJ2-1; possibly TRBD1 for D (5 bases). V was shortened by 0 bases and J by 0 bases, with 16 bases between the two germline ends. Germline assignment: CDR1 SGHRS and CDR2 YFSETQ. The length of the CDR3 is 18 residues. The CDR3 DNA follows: TGCGCCAGCAGCTTGGCCAAGAAGGGGCTGGGCTCCTACAATGAGCAGTTCTTC. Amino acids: CASSLAKKGLGSYNEQFF.

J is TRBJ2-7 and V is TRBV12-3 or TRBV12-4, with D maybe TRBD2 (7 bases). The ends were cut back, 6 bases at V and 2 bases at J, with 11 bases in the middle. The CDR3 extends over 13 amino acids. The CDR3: CASRRGGTYEQYF. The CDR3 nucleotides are TGTGCCAGCAGGAGGGGGGGAACCTACGAGCAGTACTTC.

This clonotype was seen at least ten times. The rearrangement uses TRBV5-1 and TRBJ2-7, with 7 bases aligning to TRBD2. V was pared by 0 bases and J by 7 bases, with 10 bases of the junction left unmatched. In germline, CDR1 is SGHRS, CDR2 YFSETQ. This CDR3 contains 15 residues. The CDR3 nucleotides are TGCGCCAGCAGCTTGGTAACGTCGAGACTAGCTGAGCAGTACTTC. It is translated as CASSLVTSRLAEQYF.

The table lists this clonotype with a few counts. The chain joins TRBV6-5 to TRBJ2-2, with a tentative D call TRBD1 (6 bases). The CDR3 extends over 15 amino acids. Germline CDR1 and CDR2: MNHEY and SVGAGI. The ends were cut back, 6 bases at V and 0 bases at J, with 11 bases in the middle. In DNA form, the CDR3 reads TGTGCCAGCAGGCTAACAGGGCCGAACACCGGGGAGCTGTTTTTT. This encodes CASRLTGPNTGELFF.

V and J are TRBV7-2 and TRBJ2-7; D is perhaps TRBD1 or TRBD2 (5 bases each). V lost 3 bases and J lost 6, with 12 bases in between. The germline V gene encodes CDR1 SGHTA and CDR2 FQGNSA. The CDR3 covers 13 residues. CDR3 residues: CASSFRARGEQYF. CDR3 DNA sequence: TGTGCCAGCAGCTTCAGGGCACGGGGCGAGCAGTACTTC.

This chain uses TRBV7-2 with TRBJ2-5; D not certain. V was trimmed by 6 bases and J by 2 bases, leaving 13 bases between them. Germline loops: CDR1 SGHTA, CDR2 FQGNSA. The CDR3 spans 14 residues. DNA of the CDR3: TGTGCCAGCAGTGGTAATCCAAAGCAAGAGACCCAGTACTTC. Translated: CASSGNPKQETQYF.

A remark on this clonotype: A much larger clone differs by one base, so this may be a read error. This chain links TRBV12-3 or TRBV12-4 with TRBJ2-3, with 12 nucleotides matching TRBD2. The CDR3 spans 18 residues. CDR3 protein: CACSRRTRLAGDTDTQYF. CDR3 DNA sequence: TGTGCCTGCAGTCGCCGGACCAGACTAGCGGGGGACACAGATACGCAGTATTTT.

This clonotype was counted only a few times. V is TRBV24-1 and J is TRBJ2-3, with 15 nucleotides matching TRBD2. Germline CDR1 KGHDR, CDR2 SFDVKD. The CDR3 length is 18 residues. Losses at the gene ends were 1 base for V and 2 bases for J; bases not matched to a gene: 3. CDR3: CATSDFGTSGGITDTQYF. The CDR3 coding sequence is TGTGCCACCAGTGATTTCGGGACTAGCGGGGGGATCACAGATACGCAGTATTTT.

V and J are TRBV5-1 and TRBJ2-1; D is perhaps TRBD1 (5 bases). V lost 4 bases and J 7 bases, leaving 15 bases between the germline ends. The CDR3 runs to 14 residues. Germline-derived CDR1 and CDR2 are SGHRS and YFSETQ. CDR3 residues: CASSRTGPGNEQFF. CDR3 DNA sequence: TGCGCCAGCAGCCGGACGGGCCCAGGGAATGAGCAGTTCTTC.

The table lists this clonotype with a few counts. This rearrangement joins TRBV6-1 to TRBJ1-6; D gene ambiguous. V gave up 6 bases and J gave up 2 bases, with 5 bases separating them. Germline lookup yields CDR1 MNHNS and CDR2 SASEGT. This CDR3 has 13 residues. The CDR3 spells CASRLPYNSPLHF. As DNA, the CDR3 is TGTGCCAGCAGACTCCCCTATAATTCACCCCTCCACTTT.

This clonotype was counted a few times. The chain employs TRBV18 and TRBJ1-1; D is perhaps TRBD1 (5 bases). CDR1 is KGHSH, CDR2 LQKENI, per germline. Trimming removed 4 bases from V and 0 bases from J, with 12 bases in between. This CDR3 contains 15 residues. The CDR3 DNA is TGTGCCAGCTCACTTGCCGGGACGATGAACACTGAAGCTTTCTTT. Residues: CASSLAGTMNTEAFF.

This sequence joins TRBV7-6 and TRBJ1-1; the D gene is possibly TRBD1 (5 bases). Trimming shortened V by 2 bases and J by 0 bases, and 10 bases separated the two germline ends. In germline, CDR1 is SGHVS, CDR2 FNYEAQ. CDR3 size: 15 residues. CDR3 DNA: TGTGCCAGCAGCTTATGGCAGGGCATGAACACTGAAGCTTTCTTT. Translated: CASSLWQGMNTEAFF.

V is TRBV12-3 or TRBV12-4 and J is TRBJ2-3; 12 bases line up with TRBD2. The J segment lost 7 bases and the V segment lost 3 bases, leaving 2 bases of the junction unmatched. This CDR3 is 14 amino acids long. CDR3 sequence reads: CASSFGLAGYTQYF. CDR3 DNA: TGTGCCAGCAGTTTCGGACTAGCGGGATATACGCAGTATTTT.

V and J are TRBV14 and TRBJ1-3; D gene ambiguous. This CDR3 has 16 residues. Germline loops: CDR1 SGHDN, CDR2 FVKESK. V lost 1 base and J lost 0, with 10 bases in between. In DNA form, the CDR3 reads TGTGCCAGCAGCCAAGTAAGAGGGCTCTCTGGAAACACCATATATTTT. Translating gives CASSQVRGLSGNTIYF.

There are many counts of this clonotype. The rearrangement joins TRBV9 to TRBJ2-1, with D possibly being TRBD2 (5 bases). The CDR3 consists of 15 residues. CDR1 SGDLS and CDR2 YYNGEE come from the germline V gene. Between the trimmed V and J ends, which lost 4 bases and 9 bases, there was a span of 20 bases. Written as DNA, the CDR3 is TGTGCCAGCAGCTCAGGCGGCTCTAAGGCGGGTGAGCAGTTCTTC. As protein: CASSSGGSKAGEQFF.

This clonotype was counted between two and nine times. The CDR3 spells CATSDSGLYGYTF. The CDR3 DNA reads as TGTGCCACCAGTGATTCCGGACTCTATGGCTACACCTTC. This chain uses TRBV24-1 with TRBJ1-2; unclear D gene. V dropped 2 bases and J dropped 4 bases, with 7 bases sitting between them. The CDR3 loop spans 13 amino acids. The germline V gene encodes CDR1 KGHDR and CDR2 SFDVKD.

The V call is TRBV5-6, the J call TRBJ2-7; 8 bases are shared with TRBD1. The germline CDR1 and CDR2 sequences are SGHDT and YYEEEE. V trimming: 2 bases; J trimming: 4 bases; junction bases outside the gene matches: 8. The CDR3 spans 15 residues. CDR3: CASSFMDRDLYEQYF. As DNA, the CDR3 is TGTGCCAGCAGCTTTATGGACAGGGACCTATACGAGCAGTACTTC.

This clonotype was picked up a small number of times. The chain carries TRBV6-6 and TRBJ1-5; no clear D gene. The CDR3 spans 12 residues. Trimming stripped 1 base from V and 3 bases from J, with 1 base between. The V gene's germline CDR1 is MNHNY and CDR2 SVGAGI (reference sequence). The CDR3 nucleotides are TGTGCCAGCAGTTACTACAATCAGCCCCAGCATTTT. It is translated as CASSYYNQPQHF.

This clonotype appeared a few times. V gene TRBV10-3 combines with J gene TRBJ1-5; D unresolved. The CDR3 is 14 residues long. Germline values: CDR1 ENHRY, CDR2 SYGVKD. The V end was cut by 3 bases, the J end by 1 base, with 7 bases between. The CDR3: CAISDGRSNQPQHF. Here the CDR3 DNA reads TGTGCCATCAGTGATGGAAGGAGCAATCAGCCCCAGCATTTT.

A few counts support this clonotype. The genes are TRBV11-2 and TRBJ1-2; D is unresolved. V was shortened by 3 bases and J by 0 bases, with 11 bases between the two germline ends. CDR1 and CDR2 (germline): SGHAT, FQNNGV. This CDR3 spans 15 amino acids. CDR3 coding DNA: TGTGCCAGCAGCTTGAGGACCACAACTAACTATGGCTACACCTTC. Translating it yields CASSLRTTTNYGYTF.

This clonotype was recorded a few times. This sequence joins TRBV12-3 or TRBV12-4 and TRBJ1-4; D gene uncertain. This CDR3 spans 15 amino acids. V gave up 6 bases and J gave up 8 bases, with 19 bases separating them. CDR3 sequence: CASRTTGVGREKLFF. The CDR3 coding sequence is TGTGCCAGCAGAACCACCGGGGTCGGTCGGGAAAAACTGTTTTTT.

Here the CDR3 reads CASSLKIRTIREQYF. The CDR3 DNA reads as TGCGCCAGCAGCTTGAAAATTCGCACTATCCGCGAGCAGTACTTC. The rearrangement joins TRBV5-1 to TRBJ2-7; D is undetermined. Germline CDR1 SGHRS, CDR2 YFSETQ. The CDR3 length is 15 residues. Trimming left V 1 base short and J 6 bases short, with 17 bases between.

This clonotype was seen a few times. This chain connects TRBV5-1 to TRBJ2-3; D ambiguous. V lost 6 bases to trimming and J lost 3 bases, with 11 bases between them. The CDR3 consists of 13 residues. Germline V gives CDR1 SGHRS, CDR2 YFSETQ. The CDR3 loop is CASNLPGTDTQYF. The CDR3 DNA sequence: TGCGCCAGCAACCTCCCCGGGACAGATACGCAGTATTTT.

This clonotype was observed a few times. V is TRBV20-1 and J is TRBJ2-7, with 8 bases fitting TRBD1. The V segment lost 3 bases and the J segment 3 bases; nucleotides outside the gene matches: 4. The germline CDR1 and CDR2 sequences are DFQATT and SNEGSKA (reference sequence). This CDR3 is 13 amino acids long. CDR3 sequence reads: CSASPDRDYEQYF. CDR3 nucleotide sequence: TGCAGTGCTAGTCCGGACAGGGACTACGAGCAGTACTTC.

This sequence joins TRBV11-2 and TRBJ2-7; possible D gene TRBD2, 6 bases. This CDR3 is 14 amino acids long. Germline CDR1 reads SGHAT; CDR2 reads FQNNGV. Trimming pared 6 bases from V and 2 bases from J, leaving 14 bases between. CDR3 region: CASRPLASTYEQYF. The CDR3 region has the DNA TGTGCCAGCAGGCCCCTAGCGAGTACCTACGAGCAGTACTTC.

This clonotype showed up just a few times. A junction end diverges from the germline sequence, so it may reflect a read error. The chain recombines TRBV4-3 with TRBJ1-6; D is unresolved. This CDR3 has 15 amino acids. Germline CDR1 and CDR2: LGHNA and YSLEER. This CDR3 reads CASSQDEGFNSPLHF. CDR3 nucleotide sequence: TGCGCCAGCAGTCAAGACGAAGGTTTTAATTCACCCCTCCACTTT.